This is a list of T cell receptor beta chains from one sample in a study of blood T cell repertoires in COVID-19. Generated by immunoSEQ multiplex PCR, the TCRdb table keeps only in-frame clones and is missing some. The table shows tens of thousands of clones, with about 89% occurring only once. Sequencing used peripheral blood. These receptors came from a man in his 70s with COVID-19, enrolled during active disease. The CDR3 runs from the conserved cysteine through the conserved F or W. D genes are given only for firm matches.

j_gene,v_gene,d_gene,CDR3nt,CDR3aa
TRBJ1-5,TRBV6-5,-,TGTGCCAGCAGCTACACTGGGCAGGGGCAGCCCCAGCATTTT,CASSYTGQGQPQHF
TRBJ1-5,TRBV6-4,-,TGTGCCACCCCCTGGGAGGGGAATCAGCCCCAGCATTTT,CATPWEGNQPQHF
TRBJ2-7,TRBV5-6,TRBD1,TGTGCCAGCAGCTTGTCACCGGGACAGGGGCTGTACTTC,CASSLSPGQGLYF
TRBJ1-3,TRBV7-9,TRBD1,TGTGCCAGCAGCCCGGGACAGGGGGAGACTGGAAACACCATATATTTT,CASSPGQGETGNTIYF
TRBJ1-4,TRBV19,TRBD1,TGTGCCAGTAGCCCCCCGAGGGGGCGCGGGGAAAAACTGTTTTTT,CASSPPRGRGEKLFF
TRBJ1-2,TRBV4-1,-,TGCGCCAGCAGCCAGGGGGACACGAATTTCCCCTATGGCTACACCTTC,CASSQGDTNFPYGYTF
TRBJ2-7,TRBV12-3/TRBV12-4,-,TGTGCCAGCAGTTTTAGGGGGTCCTACGAGCAGTACTTC,CASSFRGSYEQYF
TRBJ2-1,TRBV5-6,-,TGTGCCAGCAGCTTGCCCGACGGGGGCTCCTACAATGAGCAGTTCTTC,CASSLPDGGSYNEQFF
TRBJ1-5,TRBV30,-,TGTGCCTGGAGTCCCCAGGACAATCAGCCCCAGCATTTT,CAWSPQDNQPQHF
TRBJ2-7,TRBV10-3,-,TGTGCCATCAGTGTGGGCAGCTTCCCGCCCTACGAGCAGTACTTC,CAISVGSFPPYEQYF
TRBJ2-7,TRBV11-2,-,TGTGCCAGCAGCTTAGACCCAGGGATTCCCTCCTACGAGCAGTACTTC,CASSLDPGIPSYEQYF